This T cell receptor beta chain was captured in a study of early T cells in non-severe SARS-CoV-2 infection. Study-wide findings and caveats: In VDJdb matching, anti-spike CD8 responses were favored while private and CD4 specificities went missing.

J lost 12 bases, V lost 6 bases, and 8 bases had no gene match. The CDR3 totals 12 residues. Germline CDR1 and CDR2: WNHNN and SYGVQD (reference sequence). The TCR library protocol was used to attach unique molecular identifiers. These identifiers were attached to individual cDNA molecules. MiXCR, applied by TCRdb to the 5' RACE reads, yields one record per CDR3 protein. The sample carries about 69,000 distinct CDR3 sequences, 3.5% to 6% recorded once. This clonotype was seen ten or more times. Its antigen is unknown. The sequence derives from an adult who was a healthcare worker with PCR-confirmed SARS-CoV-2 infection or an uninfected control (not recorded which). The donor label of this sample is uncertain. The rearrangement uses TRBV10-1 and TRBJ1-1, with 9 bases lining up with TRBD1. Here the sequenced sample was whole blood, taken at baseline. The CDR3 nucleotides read TGCGCCAGCAGCACCGGGACAGGGTCGACTTTCTTT. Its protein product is CASSTGTGSTFF.